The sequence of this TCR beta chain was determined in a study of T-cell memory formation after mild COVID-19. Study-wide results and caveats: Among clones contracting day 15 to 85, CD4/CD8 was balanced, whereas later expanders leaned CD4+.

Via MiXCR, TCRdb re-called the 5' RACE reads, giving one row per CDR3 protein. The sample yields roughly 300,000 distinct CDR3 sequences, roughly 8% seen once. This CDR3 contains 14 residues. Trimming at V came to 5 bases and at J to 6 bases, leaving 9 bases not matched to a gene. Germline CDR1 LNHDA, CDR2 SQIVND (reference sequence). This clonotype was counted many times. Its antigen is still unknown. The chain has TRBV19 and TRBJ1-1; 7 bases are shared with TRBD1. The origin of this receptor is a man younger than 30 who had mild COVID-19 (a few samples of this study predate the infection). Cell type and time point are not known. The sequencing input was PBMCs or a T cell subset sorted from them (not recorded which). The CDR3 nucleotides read TGTGCCAGTAGTCCCCCTGGGGACAGTTCTGAAGCTTTCTTT. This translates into CASSPPGDSSEAFF.